This entry describes one T cell receptor beta chain. These data are taken from a study of blood T cell repertoires in COVID-19. V was clipped by 4 bases and J by 4 bases; unmatched bases: 5. In germline, CDR1 is KGHDR, CDR2 SFDVKD. The CDR3 spans 15 residues. Profiling relied on immunoSEQ multiplex PCR, and the TCRdb table lists in-frame clones only, not all of them. The sample records roughly 52,000 clones, approximately 85% being singletons. The sample was peripheral blood. The chain joins TRBV24-1 to TRBJ2-1; 8 bases are a match to TRBD2. The sequence was obtained from a human donor in a cohort sampled during active COVID-19. The CDR3 is CATSDTSGSYNEQFF. As DNA, the CDR3 is TGTGCCACCAGTGACACTAGCGGCAGTTACAATGAGCAGTTCTTC.